The rows below give T cell receptor beta chains drawn from one sample of a study of read filtering for tumor transcriptome and immune sequencing. TCRdb analysed the reads with MiXCR anew, one entry per CDR3 protein. The repertoire holds over 50,000 distinct CDR3 sequences, with over 11% as singletons. The sample taken for sequencing was a population of CD138-negative cells sorted from bone marrow. Receptors were obtained from a donor at least 40 years old with multiple myeloma. CDR3s leave out the opening cysteine and the closing phenylalanine or tryptophan. A D gene is named only where the DNA matches it firmly. Part of the rows lack a size; the others show once, few, many or a class for expanded clones.

D gene | clone size | V gene | CDR3 length | CDR3 protein
NA | many | TRBV7-9 | 14 | ASSLIGKPANSPLH
NA | many | TRBV6-4 | 11 | ASSDGVTDTQY
TRBD1 | once | TRBV7-2 | 12 | ASKTGGTTYGCT
NA | few | TRBV19 | 13 | ASTRRAATVDTQY
TRBD2 | many | TRBV7-8 | 13 | ASSLGTSGLNEQF
NA | many | TRBV5-1 | 13 | ASSLGGAQYNEQF
TRBD1 | many | TRBV4-2 | 15 | ASSHPPGQGNTGELF
TRBD1 | many | TRBV6-5 | 16 | ASSYSGQGVAGANVLT
NA | many | TRBV20-1 | 13 | SAQNGPSGANVLT
TRBD1 | many | TRBV7-9 | 13 | ASRGDREGAYEQY
NA | many | TRBV10-3 | 11 | AISESIGSSLI
TRBD2 | many | TRBV6-6 | 17 | ASSPRSGTSGRRSNEQY
NA | few | TRBV15 | 11 | ATSRDVGYEQY
TRBD2 | many | TRBV24-1 | 14 | ATSDPGLAGDFEQF
NA | many | TRBV20-1 | 10 | SPFRQVLPPY
NA | many | TRBV19 | 13 | ASGTGTGLYNEQF
NA | few | TRBV11-2 | 13 | ASSLVLISYNEQF
NA | NA | TRBV27 | 12 | ASSSGQASYERY
NA | NA | TRBV20-1 | 12 | SAGGGELNSPLH
NA | many | TRBV10-2 | 9 | ASSESYEQF
NA | many | TRBV5-1 | 11 | ASSSTSTDTQY
TRBD1 | few | TRBV29-1 | 13 | SVEDGQGGNTEAF
NA | NA | TRBV6-2/TRBV6-3 | 12 | ASSPPVRADTQY
TRBD1 | many | TRBV9 | 14 | ASSAVGTGAQNIQY
NA | many | TRBV29-1 | 11 | SVEDRMGTEAF
NA | NA | TRBV5-1 | 10 | ASSLNDNEQF
NA | many | TRBV20-1 | 11 | SAPAGTKYEQY
TRBD1 | many | TRBV7-2 | 12 | ASSAGQGSYGYT
NA | many | TRBV5-4 | 12 | ASSSRLEGNEQF
NA | many | TRBV5-1 | 11 | ASSFSPSGELF
TRBD1 | many | TRBV6-2/TRBV6-3 | 12 | ASSSTGTPQPQH
NA | many | TRBV30 | 13 | AWSLRIEDAGELF
TRBD1 | many | TRBV2 | 13 | ASSFRGQGGGEQF
TRBD1 | NA | TRBV7-8 | 14 | ASSLRQGQLGDTQY
NA | many | TRBV7-8 | 12 | ASSSQGSTDTQY
NA | many | TRBV7-3 | 14 | ASSLISGQTYNEQF
NA | NA | TRBV28 | 14 | ASSSRGRTGANVLT
NA | many | TRBV18 | 12 | ASSPSWVPYGYT
NA | many | TRBV29-1 | 9 | SVYRNTEAF
NA | many | TRBV7-9 | 14 | ASSLDLGYRGNEQF
NA | many | TRBV10-3 | 9 | AIMRGNEQY
NA | NA | TRBV20-1 | 14 | SASWAFPRGGPGAF
TRBD1 | few | TRBV28 | 13 | ASSQTGQGYYEQY
NA | many | TRBV11-3 | 16 | ASSLRGGAGIGGNEQF
NA | NA | TRBV7-9 | 13 | ASSLAQGLVNEQF
NA | NA | TRBV4-1 | 16 | ASSQGAASAGSYNEQF
NA | many | TRBV20-1 | 12 | SAPDTGNNSPLH
NA | many | TRBV11-2 | 13 | ASSLVLGGTGELF
NA | many | TRBV29-1 | 11 | SVAPGPRYGYT
NA | many | TRBV6-2/TRBV6-3 | 10 | ASSYSDNEQF
TRBD1 | NA | TRBV28 | 15 | ASRTLNRQGLAGELF
TRBD2 | NA | TRBV28 | 13 | ASSKFTSGKGEQF
TRBD1 | many | TRBV11-3 | 11 | ASSRETGYEQY
NA | many | TRBV20-1 | 12 | SASWSRRNTEAF
NA | many | TRBV7-3 | 12 | ASSLFTGPNVLT
TRBD1 | many | TRBV10-3 | 12 | AISDWDRVREQF